This T cell receptor beta chain appears in the sequencing data of a study of early T cells in non-severe SARS-CoV-2 infection (dated by TCRdb to the early 2020s). Background on the whole study: Bulk RNA from unsorted whole blood was used for TCR sequencing, so alpha and beta chains could not be paired.

Library preparation was by 5' RACE. Sequencing took place on a NextSeq 500. In the TCR library protocol, unique molecular identifiers were attached to individual cDNA molecules to correct for PCR bias and sequencing error. Sequencing covered both TCR alpha and beta chains, and within each sample the abundances of alpha and beta sequences were tightly co-correlated. The study's own analysis went as follows. Decombinator V4 was used to annotate the V gene, J gene and CDR3 of the TCR sequences. Expanded TCRs were defined as changing significantly between any two time points under a Poisson model with p below 0.0001. Abundances of TCRs were expressed as counts per million after normalisation to the total number of TCRs sequenced in each sample. TRAV1-2 paired with TRAJ12, TRAJ20 or TRAJ33 defined MAIT TCRs, while TRAV10 paired with TRAJ18 defined iNKT TCRs. VDJdb, accessed 1 November 2021, was searched for CMV, EBV and SARS-CoV-2 annotated TCRs, excluding TCRs annotated for multiple antigens. TCRdb applied fastp at Q25 and MiXCR to the public reads, then kept only in-frame beta chains. Each CDR3 protein appears once, grouped with its most common genes and DNA. These V and J calls derive from TCRdb rather than the authors' analysis. The sample contains roughly 32,000 distinct CDR3 sequences, over 9% of them found a single time. The ten largest clonotypes hold roughly 13% of the sample.

The study at large found these results: VDJdb matching was skewed toward anti-spike CD8 responses and likely underestimated virus-specific expansions by missing private and CD4 specificities.

This was a case-control study nested in a cohort of healthcare workers in London, UK, who had nasopharyngeal swab PCR tests and blood samples taken every week. Healthcare workers were recruited between 23 and 31 March 2020, during the week of the UK lockdown, and were followed weekly for up to 16 weeks. From cysteine to phenylalanine, the CDR3 is 16 amino acids long. The entry retains the CDR3 DNA only, 48 bases that are in frame from base 1. CDR1 and CDR2 (SGHDT, YYEEEE) derive from the germline V gene. Germline trimming: 4 bases from V, 10 bases from J; junction bases outside gene matches: 16. A word on this clonotype: The antigen it binds to is not known. A read error is possible here, since a much larger clone lies one base away.

The sample taken for sequencing was whole blood. This clonotype was obtained from an adult who was a healthcare worker with PCR-confirmed SARS-CoV-2 infection or an uninfected control (not recorded which). The chain is assembled from TRBV5-6 and TRBJ1-4; the junction holds 7 bases that match TRBD1. DNA sequence: TGTGCCAGCAGCCAGGAGACAGGGTCCTATACTGGAAAACTGTTTTTT. It is translated as CASSQETGSYTGKLFF.